This T cell receptor beta chain was found in a study of graft-versus-host responses after intestinal transplantation. Study-level points and caveats: Recipient marrow showed GvH clones, some seen first in ileum or blood.

The table lists this clone with a count of one. Its antigen is still unknown. Germline values: CDR1 MGHRA, CDR2 YSYEKL. The CDR3 spans 17 residues. V shed 0 bases and J 5 bases; nucleotides not matched to a gene: 8. The repertoire was sequenced with immunoSEQ multiplex PCR; TCRdb's copy has only in-frame clones and lacks some. This table holds about 25,000 clones, just over 90% found once. The sequence came from a human patient who received an intestinal transplant, so some T cells may come from the graft donor. V gene TRBV4-1 combines with J gene TRBJ2-1; TRBD1 matches at 9 bases. The source was PBMCs, collected 18 days after transplant. Here the CDR3 DNA reads TGCGCCAGCAGCCAAGAACGGAGGGACAGGGAGGACAATGAGCAGTTCTTC. Translation gives CASSQERRDREDNEQFF.